The clone carrying this TCR beta chain was counted at least ten times. TCRdb used MiXCR to call clones anew from the PCR reads. The sample contains 25,000 to 30,000 clones, more than 20% of which appear only once. The sample originates from a study of metastatic and nonmetastatic thyroid tumors. Germline V gives CDR1 SGDLS, CDR2 YYNGEE. The CDR3 has 15 residues. Trimming cost V 0 bases and J 3 bases; bases outside gene matches: 2. Thyroid surgery took place with no prior treatment in any patient. The sample was blood. The J gene is TRBJ2-3, the V gene TRBV9, with 9 positions matching TRBD2. The receptor was isolated from a female donor with papillary thyroid cancer or a benign thyroid nodule (not recorded which). Some clones in this sample may be carry-over from other donors' samples. The CDR3 region is CASSVGAGGTDTQYF. CDR3 nucleotides: TGTGCCAGCAGCGTAGGAGCGGGGGGAACAGATACGCAGTATTTT.